This T cell receptor (beta chain) was identified in a study of blood T cell repertoires in COVID-19. Study context: The study drew acute and convalescent COVID-19 samples from the United States, Italy and Spain. The cDNA or gDNA used as material had been derived from T cells, B-cell-depleted T cells, or PBMCs.

CDR1 is ENHRY and CDR2 is SYGVKD in the germline V gene. With 10 bases removed from V and 4 bases from J, the gap between germline ends came to 22 bases. The CDR3 spans 15 residues. Original data processing: Cell counts per sample came from amplifying reference gene primers. TCRdb's copy holds only in-frame clones and misses some; the assay was immunoSEQ multiplex PCR. From that table come the V and J calls and clone size; the DNA was used to work out D and trimming. This sample has around 300,000 clones, with 80% to 90% found just once. The chain carries TRBV10-3 and TRBJ1-1; D possibly corresponds to TRBD1 (6 bases). Sequencing input: peripheral blood. The source of this sequence is a man aged 25 to 40 with active or convalescent COVID-19. DNA of the CDR3: TGTGCCACAACATCAGGGGAGAATTTCGGCACTGAAGCTTTCTTT. It yields the protein CATTSGENFGTEAFF.